The rows below give T cell receptor beta chains drawn from one sample of a study of T cells after yellow fever vaccination. Using its own MiXCR run on the 5' RACE reads, TCRdb lists one record per CDR3 protein. In the table there are approximately 250,000 distinct CDR3 sequences, roughly 4% of which are singletons. Sequencing used PBMCs, obtained 15 days after the yellow fever booster vaccination. The source of these receptors is a man aged 18 to 30 who received the YFV17D yellow fever vaccine. The CDR3 runs from the conserved cysteine through the conserved F or W. The D gene is left open where the match is weak. Size tells how often a clone was seen (once, few, many) or the class of an expanded clone, and some rows leave it out.

size	D	V	J	CDR3	DNA
many	.	TRBV5-1	TRBJ2-3	CASSLGSGADTQYF	TGCGCCAGCAGCTTGGGGTCCGGGGCAGATACGCAGTATTTT
many	.	TRBV9	TRBJ2-6	CASSVGFSGANVLTF	TGTGCCAGCAGCGTAGGGTTCTCTGGGGCCAACGTCCTGACTTTC
many	TRBD1	TRBV29-1	TRBJ2-7	CSVAGGEGSYEQYF	TGCAGCGTTGCAGGGGGCGAAGGATCCTACGAGCAGTACTTC
many	.	TRBV11-2	TRBJ2-1	CASSAQTPPYNEQFF	TGTGCCAGCAGCGCCCAAACTCCCCCCTACAATGAGCAGTTCTTC
many	.	TRBV28	TRBJ1-1	CASSQVAEAFF	TGTGCCAGCAGCCAGGTAGCTGAAGCTTTCTTT
many	.	TRBV27	TRBJ2-2	CASSWWETGELFF	TGTGCCAGCAGTTGGTGGGAAACCGGGGAGCTGTTTTTT
many	TRBD2	TRBV10-3	TRBJ2-1	CAISLIAGNSYNEQFF	TGTGCCATCAGTTTAATAGCGGGGAACTCATACAATGAGCAGTTCTTC
many	TRBD2	TRBV19	TRBJ2-1	CASSSRGGHDEQFF	TGTGCCAGTAGTTCGCGGGGGGGCCATGATGAGCAGTTCTTC
many	.	TRBV7-3	TRBJ1-2	CASSLNGYGYTF	TGTGCCAGCAGCTTAAACGGCTATGGCTACACCTTC
many	.	TRBV12-3/TRBV12-4	TRBJ1-1	CASSPITTPITEAFF	TGTGCCAGCAGCCCAATTACAACTCCGATCACTGAAGCTTTCTTT
many	.	TRBV18	TRBJ1-5	CASSPVEGQPQHF	TGTGCCAGCTCACCAGTCGAGGGTCAGCCCCAGCATTTT
many	.	TRBV20-1	TRBJ2-3	CSARVGDTQYF	TGCAGTGCTAGAGTTGGTGATACGCAGTATTTT
few	.	TRBV7-9	TRBJ2-6	CASSFNRAGANVLTF	TGTGCCAGCAGCTTTAACAGGGCTGGGGCCAACGTCCTGACTTTC
many	.	TRBV20-1	TRBJ1-5	CSARDVSRSNQPQHF	TGCAGTGCTAGAGATGTCTCCAGAAGCAATCAGCCCCAGCATTTT
many	.	TRBV7-2	TRBJ2-1	CASSLAGAGSAYNEQFF	TGTGCCAGCAGCTTAGCGGGTGCAGGGTCGGCGTACAATGAGCAGTTCTTC
many	.	TRBV3-1	TRBJ2-7	CASSQEAVYEQYF	TGTGCCAGCAGCCAAGAGGCTGTCTACGAGCAGTACTTC
many	.	TRBV4-3	TRBJ1-4	CASSQVGTREKLFF	TGCGCCAGCAGCCAAGTGGGTACTCGTGAAAAACTGTTTTTT
many	TRBD2	TRBV7-2	TRBJ2-5	CASSLRTSGAETQYF	TGTGCCAGCAGCCTTCGGACTAGCGGGGCGGAGACCCAGTACTTC
many	.	TRBV6-6	TRBJ2-5	CASSYVGVFHQETQYF	TGTGCCAGCAGTTACGTGGGGGTCTTCCACCAAGAGACCCAGTACTTC
.	.	TRBV27	TRBJ1-3	CASSRPATSSGNTIYF	TGTGCCAGCAGTCGCCCGGCCACCTCCTCTGGAAACACCATATATTTT